This T cell receptor beta chain comes out of a study of blood T cell repertoires in COVID-19. Using immunoSEQ multiplex PCR, the repertoire was profiled, and TCRdb retains in-frame clones only, with some absent. The sample lists about 300,000 clones, about 90% seen once, with 1.5% to 2% in the top ten. Germline V lookup: CDR1 MDHEN, CDR2 SYDVKM. The CDR3 spans 14 residues. V shed 6 bases and J shed 0 bases, with 11 bases lying between them. The chain employs TRBV28 and TRBJ1-1; D is possibly TRBD1 (5 bases). Sample: peripheral blood. This sequence was found in a young woman with COVID-19, enrolled during active disease. Here the CDR3 DNA reads TGTGCCAGCAGATACAGGAGTTTGAACACTGAAGCTTTCTTT. This translates into CASRYRSLNTEAFF. The full variable domain, completed using reference TRBV28 and TRBJ1-1, is DVKVTQSSRYLVKRTGEKVFLECVQDMDHENMFWYRQDPGLGLRLIYFSYDVKMKEKGDIPEGYSVSREKKERFSLILESASTNQTSMYLCASRYRSLNTEAFFGQGTRLTVV.